The 2 T cell receptor beta chains in this list originate from one sample, sequenced in a study of OX40 agonist ivuxolimab in advanced cancers. Here immunoSEQ multiplex PCR was the method, and the copy in TCRdb shows in-frame clones only, minus some. The table records about 52,000 clones, around 85% of them present only once. The sample consisted of CD4+ or CD8+ T cells sorted from blood, taken in a trial of the OX40 agonist ivuxolimab. The receptor source for this set is an adult with an advanced solid tumor such as melanoma, head and neck, liver or kidney cancer.

Sample share makes this clone medium-sized. The chain carries TRBV9 and TRBJ2-2, with D perhaps matching TRBD2 (6 bases). The germline V and J ends were trimmed by 4 bases and 6 bases, with 16 bases remaining between them. CDR1 is SGDLS, CDR2 YYNGEE, per germline. The CDR3 runs to 15 residues. CDR3 sequence reads: CASSLPAGSPGELFF. The CDR3 DNA is TGTGCCAGCAGCCTTCCGGCGGGGTCCCCCGGGGAGCTGTTTTTT.

The chain carries TRBV7-6 and TRBJ1-4; D gene unclear. V gave up 1 base and J gave up 5 bases, with 5 bases separating them. Germline CDR1 reads SGHVS; CDR2 reads FNYEAQ. This CDR3 contains 13 residues. CDR3 nucleotide sequence: TGTGCCAGCAGCTTAGAAGTAAATGAAAAACTGTTTTTT. It specifies CASSLEVNEKLFF. Supplemented by reference TRBV7-6 and TRBJ1-4, the full variable domain reads GAGVSQSPRYKVTKRGQDVALRCDPISGHVSLYWYRQALGQGPEFLTYFNYEAQQDKSGLPNDRFSAERPEGSISTLTIQRTEQRDSAMYRCASSLEVNEKLFFGSGTQLSVL.